These T cell receptor beta chains were read from a single sample in a study of blood T cell repertoires in COVID-19. Assay used: immunoSEQ multiplex PCR; TCRdb lists only in-frame clones, some missing. The table has about 40,000 clones, roughly 80% seen once. The material sequenced was peripheral blood. The origin of the receptors is a woman older than 75 with acute or convalescent COVID-19. CDR3s include the opening cysteine and the closing phenylalanine or tryptophan. Fields, in order: clone size, J gene, V gene, D gene, CDR3 protein, CDR3 DNA. A D gene is named only where the DNA matches it firmly. Clone size is given for some rows only: seen once, a few or many times, or a class if the clone is expanded.

>-|TRBJ2-3|TRBV7-6|TRBD2
CASSPLAPGTSGRGHTDTQYF
TGTGCCAGCAGCCCACTAGCTCCCGGGACTAGCGGGAGAGGGCACACAGATACGCAGTATTTT
>-|TRBJ2-1|TRBV6-2/TRBV6-3|-
CASSPYRTEKFYNEQFF
TGTGCCAGCAGTCCATACCGGACAGAGAAGTTCTACAATGAGCAGTTCTTC
>once|TRBJ1-6|TRBV30|-
CAWSPTEGHGRRVSYNSPLHF
TGTGCCTGGAGTCCGACGGAGGGGCACGGCAGGAGAGTCTCCTATAATTCACCCCTCCACTTT
>-|TRBJ2-4|TRBV4-3|TRBD1
CASSQDRTGAKNIQYF
TGCGCCAGCAGCCAAGATAGGACAGGGGCCAAAAACATTCAGTACTTC
>few|TRBJ2-7|TRBV6-8|-
CASSYSWGARPYEQYF
TGTGCCAGCAGTTACTCGTGGGGAGCTCGACCCTACGAGCAGTACTTC
>-|TRBJ2-7|TRBV7-2|TRBD2
CASSLSWTSGEQYF
TGTGCCAGCAGCCTTAGCTGGACTAGCGGTGAGCAGTACTTC
>-|TRBJ2-3|TRBV5-1|TRBD2
CASSPGLAGGPTDTQYF
TGCGCCAGCAGCCCGGGACTAGCGGGAGGACCCACAGATACGCAGTATTTT
>-|TRBJ2-7|TRBV7-9|-
CASSLRDGEQYF
TGTGCCAGCAGCCTCCGAGATGGCGAGCAGTACTTC
>-|TRBJ2-1|TRBV30|TRBD2
CAWGLAGVPYNEQFF
TGTGCCTGGGGCCTAGCGGGAGTACCCTACAATGAGCAGTTCTTC
>-|TRBJ1-6|TRBV30|-
CAWSHPDRDNSPLHF
TGTGCCTGGAGTCATCCCGACAGAGATAATTCACCCCTCCACTTT
>few|TRBJ2-7|TRBV6-5|-
CATRVERPSSYEQYF
TGTGCCACCCGGGTGGAGCGCCCGAGCTCCTACGAGCAGTACTTC
>-|TRBJ2-3|TRBV30|-
CAWSGAGRGDTQYF
TGTGCCTGGAGCGGGGCGGGGCGAGGAGATACGCAGTATTTT
>-|TRBJ2-1|TRBV6-4|TRBD2
CASSDEAGGNRVQFF
TGTGCCAGCAGTGACGAGGCGGGAGGGAATCGGGTGCAGTTCTTC
>-|TRBJ1-3|TRBV27|-
CASSSREPSGNTIYF
TGTGCCAGCAGTTCCCGGGAGCCTTCTGGAAACACCATATATTTT
>-|TRBJ1-1|TRBV30|-
CAWRIQGAEAFF
TGTGCCTGGAGGATCCAGGGCGCTGAAGCTTTCTTT
>-|TRBJ1-2|TRBV5-6|-
CASSLETAPFYTF
TGTGCCAGCAGCTTGGAGACAGCACCATTCTACACCTTC
>-|TRBJ2-1|TRBV3-1/TRBV3-2|TRBD2
CASSQELARTYNEQFF
TGTGCCAGCAGCCAAGAACTAGCGAGAACATACAATGAGCAGTTCTTC
>-|TRBJ1-1|TRBV19|TRBD1
CASSIRTGGGFTEAFF
TGTGCCAGTAGTATTAGGACAGGGGGCGGGTTCACTGAAGCTTTCTTT
>-|TRBJ1-6|TRBV6-5|TRBD1
CASSLATGNSPLHF
TGTGCCAGCAGTCTCGCGACAGGGAATTCACCCCTCCACTTT
>-|TRBJ2-2|TRBV5-6|TRBD2
CASSLTSGTTTGELFF
TGTGCCAGCAGCTTGACTAGCGGGACCACTACCGGGGAGCTGTTTTTT
>-|TRBJ1-5|TRBV5-1|TRBD1
CASSLEGGWNQPQHF
TGCGCCAGCAGCTTGGAAGGGGGCTGGAATCAGCCCCAGCATTTT
>-|TRBJ1-6|TRBV9|-
CASSVTGFNNSPLHF
TGTGCCAGCAGCGTAACTGGTTTCAATAATTCACCCCTCCACTTT
>-|TRBJ2-3|TRBV18|-
CASSPYRRPDTQYF
TGTGCCAGCTCACCATACCGGCGGCCAGATACGCAGTATTTT